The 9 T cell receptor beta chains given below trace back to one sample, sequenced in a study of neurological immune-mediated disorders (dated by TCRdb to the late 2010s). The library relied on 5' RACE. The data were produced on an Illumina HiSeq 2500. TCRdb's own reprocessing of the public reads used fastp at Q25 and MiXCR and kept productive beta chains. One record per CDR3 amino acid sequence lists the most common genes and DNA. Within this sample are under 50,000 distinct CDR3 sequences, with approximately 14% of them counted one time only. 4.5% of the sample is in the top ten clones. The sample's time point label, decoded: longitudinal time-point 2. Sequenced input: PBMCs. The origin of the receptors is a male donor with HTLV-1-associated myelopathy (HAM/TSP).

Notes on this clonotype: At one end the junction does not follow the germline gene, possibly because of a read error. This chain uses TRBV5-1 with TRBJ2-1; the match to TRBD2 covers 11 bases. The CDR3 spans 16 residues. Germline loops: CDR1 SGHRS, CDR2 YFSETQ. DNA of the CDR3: TGCACCAGCAGCCATAAGACTAGCGGGGCTTACAATGAGCAGTTCTTC. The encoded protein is CTSSHKTSGAYNEQFF.

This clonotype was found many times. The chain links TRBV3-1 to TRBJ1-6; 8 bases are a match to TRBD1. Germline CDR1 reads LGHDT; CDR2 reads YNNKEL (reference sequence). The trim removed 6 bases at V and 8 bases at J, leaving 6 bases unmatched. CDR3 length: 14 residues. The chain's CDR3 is CASSGTGAYSPLHF. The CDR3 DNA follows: TGTGCCAGCAGTGGGACAGGAGCCTATTCACCCCTCCACTTT.

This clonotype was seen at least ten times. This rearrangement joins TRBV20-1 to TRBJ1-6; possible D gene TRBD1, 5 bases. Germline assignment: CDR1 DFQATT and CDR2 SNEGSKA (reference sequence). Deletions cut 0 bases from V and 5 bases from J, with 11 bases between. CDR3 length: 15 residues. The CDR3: CSARDRTPHNSPLHF. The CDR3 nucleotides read TGCAGTGCTAGAGATCGGACACCCCATAATTCACCCCTCCACTTT.

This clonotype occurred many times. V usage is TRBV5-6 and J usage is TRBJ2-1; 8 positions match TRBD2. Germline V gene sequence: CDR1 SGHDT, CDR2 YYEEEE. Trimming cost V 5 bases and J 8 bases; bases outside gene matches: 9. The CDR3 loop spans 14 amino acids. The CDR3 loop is CASRARGGIDEQFF. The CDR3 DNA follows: TGTGCCAGCAGGGCACGGGGGGGTATCGATGAGCAGTTCTTC.

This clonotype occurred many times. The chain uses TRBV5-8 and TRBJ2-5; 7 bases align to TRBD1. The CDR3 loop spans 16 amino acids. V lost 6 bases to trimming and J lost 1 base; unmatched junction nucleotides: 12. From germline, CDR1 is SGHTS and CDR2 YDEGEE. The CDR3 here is CASTWTRGTAQETQYF. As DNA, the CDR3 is TGTGCCAGCACTTGGACCCGAGGGACAGCCCAAGAGACCCAGTACTTC.

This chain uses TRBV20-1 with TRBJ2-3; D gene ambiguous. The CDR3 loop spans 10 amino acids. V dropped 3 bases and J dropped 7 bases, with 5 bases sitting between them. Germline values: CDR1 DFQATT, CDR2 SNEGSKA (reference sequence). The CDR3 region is CSASRNTQYF. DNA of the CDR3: TGCAGTGCTAGCAGGAATACGCAGTATTTT.

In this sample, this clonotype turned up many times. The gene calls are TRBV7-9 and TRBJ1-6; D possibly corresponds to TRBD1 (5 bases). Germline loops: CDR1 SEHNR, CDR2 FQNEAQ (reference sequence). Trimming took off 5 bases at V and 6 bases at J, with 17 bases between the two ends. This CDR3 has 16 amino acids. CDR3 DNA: TGTGCCAGCAGCGGCCTTTCAGGGTCCCCTAATTCACCCCTCCACTTT. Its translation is CASSGLSGSPNSPLHF.

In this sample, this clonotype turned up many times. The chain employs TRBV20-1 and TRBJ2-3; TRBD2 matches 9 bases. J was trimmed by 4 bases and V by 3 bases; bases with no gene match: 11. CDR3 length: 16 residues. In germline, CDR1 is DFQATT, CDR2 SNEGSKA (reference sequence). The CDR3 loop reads CSASLSLAGGPDTQYF. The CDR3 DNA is TGCAGTGCTAGTCTCTCTTTGGCGGGGGGGCCAGATACGCAGTATTTT.

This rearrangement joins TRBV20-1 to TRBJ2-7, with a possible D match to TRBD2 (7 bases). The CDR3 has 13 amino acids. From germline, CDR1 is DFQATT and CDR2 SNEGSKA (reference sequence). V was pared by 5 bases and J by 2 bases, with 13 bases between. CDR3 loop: CSAVRGAPYEQYF. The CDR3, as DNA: TGCAGTGCTGTCCGGGGGGCCCCCTACGAGCAGTACTTC.